This T cell receptor beta chain was sequenced during a study of shared T cell receptors in the human thymus. TCRdb's table, derived via immunoSEQ multiplex PCR, lists solely in-frame clones and lacks some. This table has 650,000 to 950,000 clones, 70% to 90% appearing once. The CDR3 covers 13 residues. Germline V gene data show CDR1 as SQVTM and CDR2 as ANQGSEA. Between the trimmed V and J ends, which lost 4 bases and 3 bases, there was a span of 11 bases. This sample was also put to use in a study of human thymus T cells.

Sequencing was done on a sample of thymocytes. This clonotype originated in a girl less than two years old with a congenital heart defect. The genes are TRBV29-1 and TRBJ2-3; D uncertain. CDR3 region: CSVVLETTDTQYF. CDR3 sequence (DNA): TGCAGCGTTGTTCTAGAAACGACAGATACGCAGTATTTT.